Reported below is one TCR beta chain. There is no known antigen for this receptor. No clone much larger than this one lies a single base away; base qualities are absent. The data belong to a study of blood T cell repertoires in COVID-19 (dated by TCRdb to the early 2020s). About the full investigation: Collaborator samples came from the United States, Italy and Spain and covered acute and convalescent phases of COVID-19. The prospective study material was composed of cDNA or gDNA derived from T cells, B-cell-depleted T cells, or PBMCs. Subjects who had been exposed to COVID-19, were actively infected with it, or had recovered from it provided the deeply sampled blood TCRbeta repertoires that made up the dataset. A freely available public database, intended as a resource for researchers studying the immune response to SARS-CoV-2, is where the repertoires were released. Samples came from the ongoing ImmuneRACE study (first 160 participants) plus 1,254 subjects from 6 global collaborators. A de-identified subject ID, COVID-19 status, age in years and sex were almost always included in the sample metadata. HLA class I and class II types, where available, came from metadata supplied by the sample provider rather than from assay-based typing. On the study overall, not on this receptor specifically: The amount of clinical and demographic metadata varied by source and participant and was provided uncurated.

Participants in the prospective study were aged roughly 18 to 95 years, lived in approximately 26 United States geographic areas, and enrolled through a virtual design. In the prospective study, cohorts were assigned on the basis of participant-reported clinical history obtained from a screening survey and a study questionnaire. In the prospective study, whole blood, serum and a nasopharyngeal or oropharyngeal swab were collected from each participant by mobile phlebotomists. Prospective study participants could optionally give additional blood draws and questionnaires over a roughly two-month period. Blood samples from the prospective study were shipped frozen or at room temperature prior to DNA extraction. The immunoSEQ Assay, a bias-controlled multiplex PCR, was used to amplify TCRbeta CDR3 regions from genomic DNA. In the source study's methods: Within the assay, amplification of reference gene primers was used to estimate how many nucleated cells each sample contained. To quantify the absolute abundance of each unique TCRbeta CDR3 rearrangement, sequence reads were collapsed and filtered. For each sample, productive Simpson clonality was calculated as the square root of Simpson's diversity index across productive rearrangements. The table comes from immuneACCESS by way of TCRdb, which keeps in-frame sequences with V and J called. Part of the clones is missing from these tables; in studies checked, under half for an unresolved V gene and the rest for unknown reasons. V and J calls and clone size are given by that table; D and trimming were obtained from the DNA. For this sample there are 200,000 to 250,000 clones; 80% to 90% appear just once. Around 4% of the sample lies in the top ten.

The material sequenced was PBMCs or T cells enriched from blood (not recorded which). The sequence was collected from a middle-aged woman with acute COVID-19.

The CDR3 reads CASSSLAGGSYEQYF. The nucleotide sequence reads as follows: TGTGCCAGCAGTTCACTAGCGGGAGGTTCCTACGAGCAGTACTTC. In this chain, TRBV27 is recombined with TRBJ2-7; the junction holds 12 bases that match TRBD2. Reading from cysteine to phenylalanine, the CDR3 counts 15 amino acids. Only CDR3 DNA remains: 45 bases, in frame from the first base. Looking up the germline V gene (reference sequence) yields CDR1 MNHEY and CDR2 SMNVEV. Compared with germline, V lacks 4 bases and J lacks 1 base; bases without a gene match: 2.